These T cell receptor beta chains were read from a single sample in a study of CD8 T cells in Susac syndrome. TCRdb re-called the immunoSEQ multiplex PCR reads through MiXCR, storing one row per CDR3 protein. The sample yields 150,000 to 200,000 distinct CDR3 sequences, about 95% seen once. Sequences were obtained from CD8+ T cells from PBMCs. The receptors originated from a human donor with multiple sclerosis. CDR3s include the opening cysteine and the closing phenylalanine or tryptophan. Size tells how often a clone was seen (once, few, many) or the class of an expanded clone, and some rows leave it out.

V: TRBV28
J: TRBJ2-3
size: -
CDR3: CASRGTGGTDTQYF

V: TRBV7-8
J: TRBJ2-3
size: -
CDR3: CASSGTSGGNTQYF

V: TRBV9
J: TRBJ2-1
size: -
CDR3: CASSPRYNEQFF

V: TRBV7-9
J: TRBJ2-3
size: -
CDR3: CASRTGAPDTQYF

V: TRBV5-4
J: TRBJ1-2
size: -
CDR3: CASSSPPGKMSGHGYTF

V: TRBV29-1
J: TRBJ2-7
size: -
CDR3: CSVATGSYEQYF

V: TRBV18
J: TRBJ2-4
size: -
CDR3: CASSPREKQNIQYF

V: TRBV19
J: TRBJ1-5
size: -
CDR3: CASGPGPYSNQPQHF

V: TRBV24-1
J: TRBJ2-1
size: -
CDR3: CATSDYSGSEQFF

V: TRBV11-2
J: TRBJ1-2
size: -
CDR3: CASSLVPTNYGYTF

V: TRBV27
J: TRBJ2-1
size: -
CDR3: CASSFWDEQFF

V: TRBV27
J: TRBJ2-5
size: -
CDR3: CASAGLGGQETQYF

V: TRBV7-2
J: TRBJ2-1
size: -
CDR3: CASSLRLDWMNNEQFF

V: TRBV7-9
J: TRBJ2-3
size: -
CDR3: CASSSDGIMDTQYF

V: TRBV29-1
J: TRBJ2-1
size: -
CDR3: CSVEVVDRDRYEQFF

V: TRBV5-6
J: TRBJ2-1
size: -
CDR3: CASSREHNEQFF

V: TRBV28
J: TRBJ2-3
size: once
CDR3: CASSWALSVGLAGDTQYF

V: TRBV10-3
J: TRBJ1-2
size: -
CDR3: CAISGRALGYGYTF

V: TRBV9
J: TRBJ2-3
size: -
CDR3: CASSEGEGHTQYF

V: TRBV3-1
J: TRBJ1-3
size: -
CDR3: CASSDQTGFGNTIYF

V: TRBV27
J: TRBJ1-1
size: -
CDR3: CASSPSRYTEAFF

V: TRBV29-1
J: TRBJ1-1
size: -
CDR3: CSADPDSEAFF

V: TRBV2
J: TRBJ2-3
size: -
CDR3: CASLTSGAYTDTQYF

V: TRBV6-5
J: TRBJ2-3
size: -
CDR3: CASSYSSGSTDTQYF

V: TRBV29-1
J: TRBJ1-2
size: -
CDR3: CSGTVNYGYTF

V: TRBV29-1
J: TRBJ1-5
size: -
CDR3: CSVEDGGPNQPQHF

V: TRBV29-1
J: TRBJ2-5
size: -
CDR3: CTVRFVGETQYF

V: TRBV28
J: TRBJ1-6
size: few
CDR3: CASSLQGMNGKSPLHF

V: TRBV5-1
J: TRBJ1-1
size: -
CDR3: CASLYEAFF

V: TRBV15
J: TRBJ2-4
size: -
CDR3: CATSRDYAGQGMMIQYF

V: TRBV27
J: TRBJ1-2
size: -
CDR3: CASSSSRRTGGYGYTF

V: TRBV29-1
J: TRBJ2-7
size: few
CDR3: CSVAEGGGTYEQYF

V: TRBV13
J: TRBJ2-2
size: -
CDR3: CASSQHNPNTGELFF

V: TRBV27
J: TRBJ1-4
size: -
CDR3: CASSPMLARSEKLFF

V: TRBV28
J: TRBJ2-7
size: -
CDR3: CASSFFLSSYEQYF

V: TRBV30
J: TRBJ1-1
size: -
CDR3: CASNPEGGPLNTEAFF

V: TRBV11-2
J: TRBJ2-7
size: once
CDR3: CASSLASEGFEQYF

V: TRBV21-1
J: TRBJ1-5
size: -
CDR3: CASSSRRYSNQPQHF

V: TRBV12-3/TRBV12-4
J: TRBJ1-1
size: -
CDR3: CASSFRIEAFF

V: TRBV3-1
J: TRBJ2-2
size: -
CDR3: CASRRGLAITGELFF

V: TRBV7-6
J: TRBJ1-1
size: -
CDR3: CASSMLQGTNTEAFF

V: TRBV18
J: TRBJ1-5
size: once
CDR3: CASSPYHRTGGARQPQHF

V: TRBV2
J: TRBJ2-7
size: -
CDR3: CASSGGAIVYEQYF

V: TRBV12-3/TRBV12-4
J: TRBJ2-1
size: -
CDR3: CASSSAGRLNEQFF

V: TRBV29-1
J: TRBJ2-2
size: once
CDR3: CSGQGGMDTGKLFF

V: TRBV13
J: TRBJ2-7
size: -
CDR3: CASSHRGTDSYEQYF

V: TRBV29-1
J: TRBJ2-5
size: -
CDR3: CSVEGAGTGGPRETQYF

V: TRBV29-1
J: TRBJ2-1
size: -
CDR3: CSGLLAGVGNEQFF